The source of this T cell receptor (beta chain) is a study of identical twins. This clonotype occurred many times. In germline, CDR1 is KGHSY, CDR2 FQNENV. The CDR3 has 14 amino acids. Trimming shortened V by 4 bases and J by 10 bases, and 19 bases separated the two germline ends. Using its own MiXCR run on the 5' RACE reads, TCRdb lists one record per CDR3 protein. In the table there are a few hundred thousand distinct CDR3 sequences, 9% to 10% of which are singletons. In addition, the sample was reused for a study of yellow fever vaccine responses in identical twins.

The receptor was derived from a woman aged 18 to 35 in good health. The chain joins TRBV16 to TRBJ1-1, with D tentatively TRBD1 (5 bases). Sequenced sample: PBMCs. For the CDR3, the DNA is TGTGCCAGCAGCCTTAACCCAGGGCCAGCAGGAGCTTTCTTT. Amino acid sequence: CASSLNPGPAGAFF.